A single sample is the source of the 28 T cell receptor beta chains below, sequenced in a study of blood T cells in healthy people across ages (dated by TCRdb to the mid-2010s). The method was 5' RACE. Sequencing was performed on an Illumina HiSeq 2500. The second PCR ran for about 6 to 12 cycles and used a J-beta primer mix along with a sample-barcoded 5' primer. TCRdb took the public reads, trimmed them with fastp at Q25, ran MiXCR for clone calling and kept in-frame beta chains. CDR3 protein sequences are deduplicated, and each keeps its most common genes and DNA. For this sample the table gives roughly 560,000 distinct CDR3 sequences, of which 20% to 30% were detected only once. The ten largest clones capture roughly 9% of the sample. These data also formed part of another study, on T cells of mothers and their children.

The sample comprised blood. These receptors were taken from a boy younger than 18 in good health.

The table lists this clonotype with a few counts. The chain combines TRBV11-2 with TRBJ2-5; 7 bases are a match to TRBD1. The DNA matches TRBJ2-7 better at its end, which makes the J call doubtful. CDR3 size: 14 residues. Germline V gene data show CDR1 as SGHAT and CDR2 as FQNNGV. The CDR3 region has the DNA TGTGCCAGCAGCCCAGATCGGACAGGCTCCGAGCAGTACTTC. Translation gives CASSPDRTGSEQYF.

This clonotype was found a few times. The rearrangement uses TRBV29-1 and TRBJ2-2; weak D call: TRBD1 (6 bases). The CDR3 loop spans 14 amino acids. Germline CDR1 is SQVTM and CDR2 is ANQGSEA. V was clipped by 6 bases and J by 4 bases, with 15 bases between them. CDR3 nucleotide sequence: TGCAGCGTGCAAACAGGGATGAGCACCGGGGAGCTGTTTTTT. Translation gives CSVQTGMSTGELFF.

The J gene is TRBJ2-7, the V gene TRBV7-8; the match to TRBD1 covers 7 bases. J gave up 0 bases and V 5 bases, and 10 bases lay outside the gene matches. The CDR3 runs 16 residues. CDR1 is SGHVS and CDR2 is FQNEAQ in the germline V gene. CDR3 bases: TGTGCCAGCAGCCGCAAGATGGGGGACAGCTCCTACGAGCAGTACTTC. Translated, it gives CASSRKMGDSSYEQYF.

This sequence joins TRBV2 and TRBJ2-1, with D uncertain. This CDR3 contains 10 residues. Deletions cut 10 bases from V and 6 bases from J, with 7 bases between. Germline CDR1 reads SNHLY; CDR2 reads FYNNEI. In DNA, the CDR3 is TGTGCCAACGGACGCAATGAGCAGTTCTTC. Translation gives CANGRNEQFF.

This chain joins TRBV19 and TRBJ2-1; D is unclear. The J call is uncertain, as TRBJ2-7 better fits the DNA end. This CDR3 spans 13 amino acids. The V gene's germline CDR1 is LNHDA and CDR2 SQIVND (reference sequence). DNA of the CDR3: TGTGCCAGTAGTATAGGGGTTGCCTACGAGCAGTACTTC. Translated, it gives CASSIGVAYEQYF.

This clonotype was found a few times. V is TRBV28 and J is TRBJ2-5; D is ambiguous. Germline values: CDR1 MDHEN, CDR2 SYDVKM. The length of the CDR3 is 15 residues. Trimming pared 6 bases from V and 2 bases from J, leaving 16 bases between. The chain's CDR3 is CASSSRVDLQETQYF. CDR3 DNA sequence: TGTGCCAGCAGCTCCCGGGTGGACCTTCAAGAGACCCAGTACTTC.

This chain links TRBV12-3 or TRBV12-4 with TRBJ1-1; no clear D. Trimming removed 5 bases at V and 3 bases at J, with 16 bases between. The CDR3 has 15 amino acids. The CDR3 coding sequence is TGTGCCAGCAGTCATAAGGGAGCTCTCTACACTGAAGCTTTCTTT. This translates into CASSHKGALYTEAFF.

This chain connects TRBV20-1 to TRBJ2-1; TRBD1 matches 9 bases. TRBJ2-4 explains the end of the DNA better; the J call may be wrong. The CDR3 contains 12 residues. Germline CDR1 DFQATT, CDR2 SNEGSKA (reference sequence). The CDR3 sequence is CSAHGGQGNQYF. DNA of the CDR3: TGCAGTGCCCACGGGGGACAGGGCAATCAGTACTTC.

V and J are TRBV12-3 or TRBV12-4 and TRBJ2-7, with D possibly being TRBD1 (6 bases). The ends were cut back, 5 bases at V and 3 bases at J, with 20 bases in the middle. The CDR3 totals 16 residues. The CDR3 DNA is TGTGCCAGCAGTCAAGGCCGACGGGACACCCACTACGAGCAGTACTTC. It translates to CASSQGRRDTHYEQYF.

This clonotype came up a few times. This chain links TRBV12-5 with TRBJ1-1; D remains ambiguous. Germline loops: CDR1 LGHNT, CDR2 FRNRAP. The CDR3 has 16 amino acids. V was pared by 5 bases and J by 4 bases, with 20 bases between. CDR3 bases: TGTGCTAGTGGTCAGCCCCCTGAGCCCGGGGTCACTGAAGCTTTCTTT. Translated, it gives CASGQPPEPGVTEAFF.

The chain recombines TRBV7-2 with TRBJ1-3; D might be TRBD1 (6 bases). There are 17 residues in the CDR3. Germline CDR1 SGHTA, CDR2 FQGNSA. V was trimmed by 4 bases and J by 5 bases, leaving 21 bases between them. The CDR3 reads CASSSQGGSDFRNTIYF. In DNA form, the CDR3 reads TGTGCCAGCAGCTCCCAAGGGGGGAGCGACTTTCGAAACACCATATATTTT.

The CDR3 loop is CASSIDLAGANYNEQFF. The CDR3 coding sequence is TGTGCCAGTAGTATAGATCTAGCGGGAGCTAACTACAATGAGCAGTTCTTC. The chain uses TRBV19 and TRBJ2-1; TRBD2 agrees at 10 bases. After removal of 0 bases from V and 3 bases from J, the junction contained 5 bases not matched to a gene. The CDR3 runs to 17 residues. In germline, CDR1 is LNHDA, CDR2 SQIVND (reference sequence).

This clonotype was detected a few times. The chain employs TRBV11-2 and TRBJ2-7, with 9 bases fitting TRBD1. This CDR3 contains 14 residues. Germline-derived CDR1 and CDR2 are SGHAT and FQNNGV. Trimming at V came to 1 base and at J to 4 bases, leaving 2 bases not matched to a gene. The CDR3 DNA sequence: TGTGCCAGCAGCTTAGGCGGGACAGGGTACGAGCAGTACTTC. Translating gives CASSLGGTGYEQYF.

The DNA of the CDR3 is TGTGCCAGACTTACTCAGCGACACCTCACAGATACGCAGTATTTT. Translated, it gives CARLTQRHLTDTQYF. The chain couples TRBV7-3 to TRBJ2-3, with D unresolved. Germline V gene sequence: CDR1 SGHTA, CDR2 FQGTGA. This CDR3 region has 15 residues. V lost 9 bases, J lost 2 bases, and 18 bases lay in between.

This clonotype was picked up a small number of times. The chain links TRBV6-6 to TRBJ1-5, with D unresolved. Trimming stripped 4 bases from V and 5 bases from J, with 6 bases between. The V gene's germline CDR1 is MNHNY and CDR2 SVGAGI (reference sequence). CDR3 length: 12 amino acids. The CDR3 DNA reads TGTGCCAGCAGTTGGCCCGATCAGCCCCAGCATTTT. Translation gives CASSWPDQPQHF.

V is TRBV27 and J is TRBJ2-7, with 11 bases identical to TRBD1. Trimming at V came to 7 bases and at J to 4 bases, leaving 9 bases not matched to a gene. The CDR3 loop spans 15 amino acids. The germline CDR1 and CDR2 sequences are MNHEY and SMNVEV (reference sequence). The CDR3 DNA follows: TGTGCCAGCACCGCTGGGGGGACAGGGGGTTACGAGCAGTACTTC. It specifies CASTAGGTGGYEQYF.

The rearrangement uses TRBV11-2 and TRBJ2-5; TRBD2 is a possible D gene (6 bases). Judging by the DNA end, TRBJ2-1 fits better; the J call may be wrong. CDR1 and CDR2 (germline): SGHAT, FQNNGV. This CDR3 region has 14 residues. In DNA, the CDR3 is TGTGCCAGCAGCCTAAGGGGACTTAACAATGAGCAGTTCTTC. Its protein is CASSLRGLNNEQFF.

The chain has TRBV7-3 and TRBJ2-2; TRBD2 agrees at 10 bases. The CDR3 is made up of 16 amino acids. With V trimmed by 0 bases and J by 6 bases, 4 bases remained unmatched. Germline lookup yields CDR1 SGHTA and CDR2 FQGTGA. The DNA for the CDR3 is TGTGCCAGCAGCTTAACCCCAGCGGGAGGGCCCGGGGAGCTGTTTTTT. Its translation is CASSLTPAGGPGELFF. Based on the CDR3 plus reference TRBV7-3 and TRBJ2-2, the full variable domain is GAGVSQTPSNKVTEKGKYVELRCDPISGHTALYWYRQSLGQGPEFLIYFQGTGAADDSGLPNDRFFAVRPEGSVSTLKIQRTERGDSAVYLCASSLTPAGGPGELFFGEGSRLTVL.

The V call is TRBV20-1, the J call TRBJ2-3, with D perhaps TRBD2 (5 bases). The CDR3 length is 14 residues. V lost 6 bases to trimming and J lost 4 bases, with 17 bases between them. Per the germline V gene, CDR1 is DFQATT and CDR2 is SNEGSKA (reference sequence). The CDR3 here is CSATPGGRPDTQYF. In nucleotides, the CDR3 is TGCAGTGCCACCCCGGGCGGGCGCCCAGATACGCAGTATTTT.

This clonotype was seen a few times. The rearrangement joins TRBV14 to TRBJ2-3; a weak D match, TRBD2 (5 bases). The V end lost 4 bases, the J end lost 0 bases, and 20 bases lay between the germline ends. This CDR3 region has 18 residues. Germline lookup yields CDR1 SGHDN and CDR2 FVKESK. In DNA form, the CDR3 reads TGTGCCAGCAGCCCTTCCTGGGAGTTATATCCTAGCACAGATACGCAGTATTTT. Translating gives CASSPSWELYPSTDTQYF.

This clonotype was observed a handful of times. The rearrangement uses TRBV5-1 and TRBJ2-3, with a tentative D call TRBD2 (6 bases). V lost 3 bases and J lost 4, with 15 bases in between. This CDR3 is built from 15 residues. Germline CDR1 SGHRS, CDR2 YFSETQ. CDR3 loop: CASSSRAGTPDTQYF. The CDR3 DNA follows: TGCGCCAGCAGCTCCAGGGCGGGAACCCCAGATACGCAGTATTTT.

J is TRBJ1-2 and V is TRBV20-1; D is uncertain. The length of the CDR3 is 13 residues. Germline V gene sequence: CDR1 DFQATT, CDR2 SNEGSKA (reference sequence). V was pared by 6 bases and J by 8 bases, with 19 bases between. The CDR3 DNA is TGCAGTGCCGTACCACAAGAGGGTCAGGGCTACACCTTC. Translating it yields CSAVPQEGQGYTF.

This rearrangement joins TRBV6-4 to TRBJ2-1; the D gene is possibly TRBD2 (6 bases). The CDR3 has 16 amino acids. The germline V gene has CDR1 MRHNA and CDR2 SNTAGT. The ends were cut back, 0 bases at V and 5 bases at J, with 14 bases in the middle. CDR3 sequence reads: CASSDSPGSPHNEQFF. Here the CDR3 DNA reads TGTGCCAGCAGTGACTCACCCGGGAGTCCCCACAATGAGCAGTTCTTC.

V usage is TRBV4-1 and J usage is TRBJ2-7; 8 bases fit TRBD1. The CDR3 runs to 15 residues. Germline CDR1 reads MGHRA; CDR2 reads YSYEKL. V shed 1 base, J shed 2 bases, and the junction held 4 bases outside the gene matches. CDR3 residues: CASSQGRQGTYEQYF. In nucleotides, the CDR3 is TGCGCCAGCAGCCAAGGCAGACAGGGGACCTACGAGCAGTACTTC.

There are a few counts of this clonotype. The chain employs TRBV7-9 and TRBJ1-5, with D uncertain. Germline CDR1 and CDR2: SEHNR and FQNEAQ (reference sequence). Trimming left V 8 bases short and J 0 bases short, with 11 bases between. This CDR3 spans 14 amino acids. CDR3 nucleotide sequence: TGTGCCAGCGGAACACCTGATAGCAATCAGCCCCAGCATTTT. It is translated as CASGTPDSNQPQHF.

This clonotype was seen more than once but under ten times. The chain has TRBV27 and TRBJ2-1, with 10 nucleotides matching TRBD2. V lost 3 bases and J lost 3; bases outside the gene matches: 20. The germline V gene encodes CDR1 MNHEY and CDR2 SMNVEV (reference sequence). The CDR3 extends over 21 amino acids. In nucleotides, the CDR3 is TGTGCCAGCAGTTTTTCCCTCCAGTCGCACCTAGCGGGGGACCTCTACAATGAGCAGTTCTTC. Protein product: CASSFSLQSHLAGDLYNEQFF.

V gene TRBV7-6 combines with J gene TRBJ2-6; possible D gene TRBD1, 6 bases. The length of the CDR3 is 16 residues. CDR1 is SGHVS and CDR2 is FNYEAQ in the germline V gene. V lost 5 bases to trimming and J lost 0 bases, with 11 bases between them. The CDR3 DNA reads TGTGCCAGCAGCCCGGACAGAACCTCTGGGGCCAACGTCCTGACTTTC. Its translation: CASSPDRTSGANVLTF.

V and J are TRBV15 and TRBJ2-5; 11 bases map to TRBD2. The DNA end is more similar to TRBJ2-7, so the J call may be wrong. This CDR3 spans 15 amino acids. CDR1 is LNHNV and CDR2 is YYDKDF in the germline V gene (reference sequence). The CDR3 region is CATSRVAGGGYEQYF. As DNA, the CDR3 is TGTGCCACCAGCAGAGTAGCGGGAGGGGGCTACGAGCAGTACTTC.